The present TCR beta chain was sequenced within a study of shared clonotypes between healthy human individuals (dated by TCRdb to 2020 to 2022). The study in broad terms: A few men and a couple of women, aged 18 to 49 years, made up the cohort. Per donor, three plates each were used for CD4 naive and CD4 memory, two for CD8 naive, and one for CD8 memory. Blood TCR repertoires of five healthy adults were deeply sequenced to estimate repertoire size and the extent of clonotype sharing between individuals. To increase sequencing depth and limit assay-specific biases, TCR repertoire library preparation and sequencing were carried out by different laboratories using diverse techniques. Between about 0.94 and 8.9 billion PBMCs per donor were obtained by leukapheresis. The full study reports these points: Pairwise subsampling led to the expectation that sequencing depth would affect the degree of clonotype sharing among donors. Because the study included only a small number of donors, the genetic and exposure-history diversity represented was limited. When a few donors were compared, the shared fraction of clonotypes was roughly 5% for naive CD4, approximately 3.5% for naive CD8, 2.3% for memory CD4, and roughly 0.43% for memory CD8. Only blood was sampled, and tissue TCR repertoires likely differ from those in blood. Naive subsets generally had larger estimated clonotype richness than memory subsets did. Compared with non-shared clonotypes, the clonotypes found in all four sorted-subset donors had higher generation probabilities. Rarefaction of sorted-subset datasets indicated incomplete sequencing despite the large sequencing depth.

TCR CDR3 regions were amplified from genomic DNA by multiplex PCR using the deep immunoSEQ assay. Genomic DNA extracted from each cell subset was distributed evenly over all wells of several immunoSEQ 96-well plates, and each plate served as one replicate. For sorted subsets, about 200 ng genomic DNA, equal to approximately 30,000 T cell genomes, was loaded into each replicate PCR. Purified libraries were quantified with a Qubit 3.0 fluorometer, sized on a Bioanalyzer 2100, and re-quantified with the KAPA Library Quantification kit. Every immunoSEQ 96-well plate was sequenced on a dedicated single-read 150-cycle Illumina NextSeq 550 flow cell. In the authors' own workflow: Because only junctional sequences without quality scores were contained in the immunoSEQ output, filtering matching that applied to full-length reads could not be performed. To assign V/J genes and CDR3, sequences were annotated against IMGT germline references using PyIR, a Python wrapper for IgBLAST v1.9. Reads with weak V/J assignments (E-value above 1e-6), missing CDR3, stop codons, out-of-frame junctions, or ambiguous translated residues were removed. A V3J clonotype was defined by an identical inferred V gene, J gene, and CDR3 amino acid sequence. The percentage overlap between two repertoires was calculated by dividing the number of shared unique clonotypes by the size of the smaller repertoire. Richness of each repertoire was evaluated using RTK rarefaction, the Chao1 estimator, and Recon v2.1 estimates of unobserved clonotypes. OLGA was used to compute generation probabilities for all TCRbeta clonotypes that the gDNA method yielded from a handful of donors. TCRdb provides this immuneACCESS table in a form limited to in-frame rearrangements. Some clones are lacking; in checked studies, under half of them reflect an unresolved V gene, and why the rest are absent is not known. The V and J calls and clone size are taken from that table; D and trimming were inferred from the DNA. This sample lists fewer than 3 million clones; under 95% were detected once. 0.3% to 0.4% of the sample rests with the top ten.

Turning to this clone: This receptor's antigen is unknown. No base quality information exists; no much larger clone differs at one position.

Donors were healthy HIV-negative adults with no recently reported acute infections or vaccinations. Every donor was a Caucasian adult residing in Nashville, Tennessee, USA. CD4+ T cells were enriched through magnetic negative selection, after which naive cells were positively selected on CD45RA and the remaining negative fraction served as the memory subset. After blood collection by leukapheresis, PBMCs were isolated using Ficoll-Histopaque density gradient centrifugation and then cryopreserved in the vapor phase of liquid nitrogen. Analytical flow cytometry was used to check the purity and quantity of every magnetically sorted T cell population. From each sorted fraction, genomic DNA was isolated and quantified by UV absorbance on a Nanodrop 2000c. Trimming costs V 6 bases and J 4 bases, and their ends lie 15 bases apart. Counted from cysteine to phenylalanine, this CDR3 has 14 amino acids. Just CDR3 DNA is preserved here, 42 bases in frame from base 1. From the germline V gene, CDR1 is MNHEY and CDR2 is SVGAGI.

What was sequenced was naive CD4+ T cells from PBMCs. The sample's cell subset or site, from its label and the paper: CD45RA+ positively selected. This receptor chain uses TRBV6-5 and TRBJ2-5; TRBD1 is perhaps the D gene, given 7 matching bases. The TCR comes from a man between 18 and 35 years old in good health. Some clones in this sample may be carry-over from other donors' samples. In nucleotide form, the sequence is TGTGCCAGCAGCTACAGGGGAGCGGGAGAGACCCAGTACTTC. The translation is CASSYRGAGETQYF.